A single TCR beta chain is shown here with its context. Its target is unknown. These data belong to a study of CD4 T cells in relation to SARS-CoV-2 and coronaviruses. Looking at the study overall: Convalescent patients had median age roughly 35 years, range about 20 to 75.

The data were produced by immunoSEQ multiplex PCR, yet TCRdb's version contains in-frame clones alone and is incomplete. The profile shows about 30,000 clones, roughly four fifths of them singletons. CDR1 LGHNT and CDR2 FRNRAP come from the germline V gene. CDR3 length: 20 residues. Trimming left V 6 bases short and J 2 bases short, with 32 bases between. The sample comprised memory CD4+ T cells from PBMCs, cultured in vitro. The V and J genes are TRBV12-5 and TRBJ2-7; the D gene could be TRBD1 or TRBD2 (5 bases each). The clonotype comes from an adult with COVID-19. The CDR3: CASGPPPGRVSGPFTYEQYF. CDR3 DNA: TGTGCTAGTGGCCCCCCCCCAGGCCGGGTCTCGGGGCCCTTTACCTACGAGCAGTACTTC.